The 19 T cell receptor beta chains given below trace back to one sample, sequenced in a study of shared clonotypes between healthy human individuals. Measured with immunoSEQ multiplex PCR; TCRdb has only the in-frame clones, and not every one. The data hold about 2.4 million clones, with approximately 93% observed a single time. Sequenced: naive CD4+ T cells from PBMCs. Noted subset: CD45RA+ positively selected. Receptors were obtained from a man between 18 and 29 years old in good health. Some clones in this sample may be carry-over from other donors' samples.

The chain couples TRBV7-3 to TRBJ2-2, with 9 bases lining up with TRBD1. Trimming at V came to 5 bases and at J to 0 bases, leaving 4 bases not matched to a gene. Per the germline V gene, CDR1 is SGHTA and CDR2 is FQGTGA. CDR3 length: 16 residues. This chain's CDR3 is CASSPRTGANTGELFF. The CDR3 bases are TGTGCCAGCAGCCCGCGGACAGGGGCGAACACCGGGGAGCTGTTTTTT.

The chain is built from TRBV28 and TRBJ2-7; 7 positions agree with TRBD2. V lost 2 bases to trimming and J lost 9 bases; unmatched junction nucleotides: 10. Looked up from germline, CDR1 is MDHEN and CDR2 is SYDVKM. The CDR3 loop spans 14 amino acids. The CDR3 region has the DNA TGTGCCAGCAGTTTACCCCGGGACTACCCCCGGCAGTACTTC. Residues: CASSLPRDYPRQYF.

The chain couples TRBV7-3 to TRBJ1-1; D remains ambiguous. Germline values: CDR1 SGHTA, CDR2 FQGTGA. This CDR3 has 15 residues. V dropped 5 bases and J dropped 4 bases, with 17 bases sitting between them. CDR3 sequence: CASSPGRARSTEAFF. The CDR3 DNA reads TGTGCCAGCAGCCCCGGTAGGGCGAGGAGCACTGAAGCTTTCTTT.

The J gene is TRBJ1-2, the V gene TRBV19; 7 positions match TRBD1. Trimming at V came to 4 bases and at J to 7 bases, leaving 9 bases not matched to a gene. The length of the CDR3 is 14 residues. The germline V gene encodes CDR1 LNHDA and CDR2 SQIVND (reference sequence). The CDR3 DNA is TGTGCCAGTAGTAAAGACAGGGAGTATACTGGCTACACCTTC. The encoded protein is CASSKDREYTGYTF. The full variable domain, completed using reference TRBV19 and TRBJ1-2, is DGGITQSPKYLFRKEGQNVTLSCEQNLNHDAMYWYRQDPGQGLRLIYYSQIVNDFQKGDIAEGYSVSREKKESFPLTVTSAQKNPTAFYLCASSKDREYTGYTFGSGTRLTVV.

The V call is TRBV7-8, the J call TRBJ1-5; D might be TRBD1 (5 bases). CDR3 length equals 15 residues. Trimming took off 7 bases at V and 1 base at J, with 14 bases between the two ends. Germline V gene data show CDR1 as SGHVS and CDR2 as FQNEAQ. The CDR3 region is CASTDDSPSNQPQHF. CDR3 nucleotide sequence: TGTGCCAGCACCGACGACAGCCCGAGCAATCAGCCCCAGCATTTT.

This sequence joins TRBV5-4 and TRBJ1-2; D is possibly TRBD1 (6 bases). The germline gives CDR1 SGHNT, CDR2 YYREEE (reference sequence). The CDR3 has 14 amino acids. Trimming cost V 4 bases and J 4 bases, with 14 bases left between them. The CDR3 DNA follows: TGTGCCAGCAGCGACCCGACAGGCCCCTATGGCTACACCTTC. Amino acids: CASSDPTGPYGYTF. The whole variable domain, remainder taken from reference TRBV5-4 and TRBJ1-2, is ETGVTQSPTHLIKTRGQQVTLRCSSQSGHNTVSWYQQALGQGPQFIFQYYREEENGRGNFPPRFSGLQFPNYSSELNVNALELDDSALYLCASSDPTGPYGYTFGSGTRLTVV.

The chain combines TRBV2 with TRBJ2-1, with D maybe TRBD1 (6 bases). The ends were cut back, 6 bases at V and 0 bases at J, with 12 bases in the middle. The CDR3 has 15 amino acids. The germline CDR1 and CDR2 sequences are SNHLY and FYNNEI. Here the CDR3 DNA reads TGTGCCAGCAGCTACCAGGGGAGCTCCTACAATGAGCAGTTCTTC. Translation: CASSYQGSSYNEQFF.

The rearrangement uses TRBV5-6 and TRBJ2-7; 9 bases agree with TRBD1. CDR1 and CDR2 from the germline V gene are SGHDT and YYEEEE. CDR3 length: 13 amino acids. The V gene end was trimmed by 2 bases and the J gene end by 5 bases; junction bases not matched to a gene: 2. The CDR3 loop is CASSFGDRDEQYF. The CDR3 DNA reads TGTGCCAGCAGCTTTGGGGACAGGGACGAGCAGTACTTC.

The chain has TRBV6-6 and TRBJ2-7; 9 bases are a match to TRBD2. The CDR3 extends over 13 amino acids. J lost 1 base, V lost 11 bases, and 6 bases had no gene match. CDR1 is MNHNY and CDR2 is SVGAGI in the germline V gene (reference sequence). CDR3 residues: CASRLADSYEQYF. The CDR3 DNA sequence: TGTGCCTCTCGACTAGCGGATTCCTACGAGCAGTACTTC.

The J gene is TRBJ2-3, the V gene TRBV5-4; possible D gene TRBD1, 5 bases. Trimming took 4 bases from V and 2 from J, leaving 11 bases between them. This CDR3 has 14 amino acids. CDR1 and CDR2 from the germline V gene are SGHNT and YYREEE (reference sequence). CDR3 protein: CASSQGPPTDTQYF. The CDR3 region has the DNA TGTGCCAGCAGCCAGGGCCCGCCCACAGATACGCAGTATTTT.

The chain joins TRBV7-2 to TRBJ2-3; weak D call: TRBD2 (7 bases). Germline-derived CDR1 and CDR2 are SGHTA and FQGNSA. With 1 base removed from V and 6 bases from J, the gap between germline ends came to 11 bases. This CDR3 is 14 amino acids long. The CDR3: CASSLVAGADTQYF. Here the CDR3 DNA reads TGTGCCAGCAGCTTAGTCGCGGGGGCGGATACGCAGTATTTT.

The genes are TRBV5-1 and TRBJ2-3; tentatively, D is TRBD1 (5 bases). The CDR3 is 14 residues long. Trimming took off 6 bases at V and 0 bases at J, with 11 bases between the two ends. The germline V gene has CDR1 SGHRS and CDR2 YFSETQ. CDR3 nucleotides: TGCGCCAGCACCATTCAGGGCAGCACAGATACGCAGTATTTT. This codes for CASTIQGSTDTQYF.

The chain has TRBV5-1 and TRBJ1-2, with a weak D call TRBD1 (5 bases). The CDR3 runs to 16 residues. Germline loops: CDR1 SGHRS, CDR2 YFSETQ. The ends were cut back, 0 bases at V and 4 bases at J, with 16 bases in the middle. This CDR3 is CASSLVRATGAYGYTF. Here the CDR3 DNA reads TGCGCCAGCAGCTTGGTCCGAGCTACAGGAGCCTATGGCTACACCTTC.

The chain carries TRBV29-1 and TRBJ2-2; TRBD2 matches at 9 bases. J gave up 5 bases and V 7 bases, and 8 bases lay outside the gene matches. Germline assignment: CDR1 SQVTM and CDR2 ANQGSEA. The length of the CDR3 is 14 residues. CDR3: CSALRLAGTGELFF. CDR3 in DNA: TGCAGCGCCCTGAGGCTAGCGGGAACCGGGGAGCTGTTTTTT.

This clone appeared once. This chain joins TRBV11-2 and TRBJ1-6; a possible D gene is TRBD1 (6 bases). Germline V gene data show CDR1 as SGHAT and CDR2 as FQNNGV. This CDR3 is built from 18 residues. V lost 7 bases to trimming and J lost 3 bases, with 22 bases between them. The CDR3 coding sequence is TGTGCCAGCACGGGCAGGGGCCCCGATTCCCACTATAATTCACCCCTCCACTTT. The encoded protein is CASTGRGPDSHYNSPLHF.

This chain connects TRBV25-1 to TRBJ2-3; D is perhaps TRBD2 (7 bases). The CDR3 sequence is 14 residues long. Germline CDR1 is MGHDK and CDR2 is SYGVNS. V was cut by 3 bases and J by 6 bases, with 13 bases left in between. CDR3 sequence (DNA): TGTGCCAGCAGTGATCGGGGGGCAGGGGATACGCAGTATTTT. It translates to CASSDRGAGDTQYF. Looking up the rest from reference TRBV25-1 and TRBJ2-3 gives the full variable domain: EADIYQTPRYLVIGTGKKITLECSQTMGHDKMYWYQQDPGMELHLIHYSYGVNSTEKGDLSSESTVSRIRTEHFPLTLESARPSHTSQYLCASSDRGAGDTQYFGPGTRLTVL.

The chain uses TRBV5-4 and TRBJ2-3, with 9 bases matching TRBD2. With 7 bases clipped from V and 0 bases from J, the junction kept 9 bases outside the gene matches. The CDR3 is 16 residues long. CDR1 is SGHNT and CDR2 is YYREEE in the germline V gene (reference sequence). CDR3 residues: CASAGGAGLSTDTQYF. CDR3 DNA: TGTGCCAGCGCGGGAGGGGCGGGACTTAGCACAGATACGCAGTATTTT. The full variable domain, its missing parts supplied by reference TRBV5-4 and TRBJ2-3, is ETGVTQSPTHLIKTRGQQVTLRCSSQSGHNTVSWYQQALGQGPQFIFQYYREEENGRGNFPPRFSGLQFPNYSSELNVNALELDDSALYLCASAGGAGLSTDTQYFGPGTRLTVL.

The CDR3 nucleotides are TGTGCCAGCAGCCCGGGACTAGCGGATAAAGAGACCCAGTACTTC. Translation gives CASSPGLADKETQYF. This rearrangement joins TRBV4-2 to TRBJ2-5, with 11 bases fitting TRBD2. After removal of 4 bases from V and 3 bases from J, the junction contained 4 bases not matched to a gene. Germline CDR1 LGHNA, CDR2 YNFKEQ. The CDR3 runs 15 residues.

For the CDR3, the DNA is TGTGCCAGCACTCCGTGGGGCACAGATACGCAGTATTTT. Protein product: CASTPWGTDTQYF. The chain joins TRBV28 to TRBJ2-3; D call uncertain. Germline V gene data show CDR1 as MDHEN and CDR2 as SYDVKM. This CDR3 comprises 13 residues. V lost 7 bases, J lost 1 base, and 9 bases lay in between.